This T cell receptor beta chain was retrieved from a study of post-analysis software for immune sequencing data. Study-level points and caveats: Controls had significantly higher normalized Chao1 diversity than multiple sclerosis patients. The study found TRBV5-6, TRBV5-1 and TRBV20-1 among five TRBV segments more frequent in patients than controls.

This clonotype came up many times. As yet, its antigen is unknown. The junction departs from germline at one end; a sequencing error may be responsible. Presence of unique molecular identifiers characterized the TCR beta cDNA libraries. TCRdb passed the PCR reads through MiXCR, listing each CDR3 protein once. The table lists about 540,000 distinct CDR3 sequences, about a third of them singletons, with 4.5% to 7.5% in the top ten. This CDR3 contains 14 residues. The V call is TRBV12-3 or TRBV12-4, the J call TRBJ2-7; D gene ambiguous. The specimen was blood. The origin of this receptor is a girl younger than 18 with multiple sclerosis. The CDR3 spells CASSLAGPSYEQYF. CDR3 nucleotide sequence: TGTGCCAGCAGCTTAGCAGGCCCTTCCTACGAGCAGTACTTC.